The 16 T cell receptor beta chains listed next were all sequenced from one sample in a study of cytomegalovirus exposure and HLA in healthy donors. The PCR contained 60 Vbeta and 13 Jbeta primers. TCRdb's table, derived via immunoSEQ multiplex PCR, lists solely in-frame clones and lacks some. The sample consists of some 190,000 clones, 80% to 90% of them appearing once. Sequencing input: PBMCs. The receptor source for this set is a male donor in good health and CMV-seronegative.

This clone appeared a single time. Written as DNA, the CDR3 is TGTGCCAGCAGCTTACGGACAGGGGGCAACGAGCAGTACTTC. It encodes CASSLRTGGNEQYF. The chain uses TRBV7-8 and TRBJ2-7; 11 bases agree with TRBD1. The germline V gene encodes CDR1 SGHVS and CDR2 FQNEAQ. With 2 bases clipped from V and 5 bases from J, the junction kept 2 bases outside the gene matches. The CDR3 loop spans 14 amino acids.

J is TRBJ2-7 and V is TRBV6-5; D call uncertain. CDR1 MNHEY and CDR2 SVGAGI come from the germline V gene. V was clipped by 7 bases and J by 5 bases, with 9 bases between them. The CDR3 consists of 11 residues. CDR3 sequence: CASNGPHEQYF. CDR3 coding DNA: TGTGCCAGCAATGGGCCCCACGAGCAGTACTTC.

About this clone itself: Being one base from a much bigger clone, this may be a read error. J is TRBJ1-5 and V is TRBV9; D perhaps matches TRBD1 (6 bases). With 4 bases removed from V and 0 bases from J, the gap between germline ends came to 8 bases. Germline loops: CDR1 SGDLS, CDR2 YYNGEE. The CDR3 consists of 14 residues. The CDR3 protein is CASSPQGSNQPQHF. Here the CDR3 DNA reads TGTGCCAGCAGCCCACAGGGTAGCAATCAGCCCCAGCATTTT.

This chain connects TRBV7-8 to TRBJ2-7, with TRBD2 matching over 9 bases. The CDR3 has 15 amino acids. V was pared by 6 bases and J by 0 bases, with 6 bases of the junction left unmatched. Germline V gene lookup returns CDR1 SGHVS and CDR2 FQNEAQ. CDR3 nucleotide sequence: TGTGCCAGCAGTTTCGGACTAGCGACCTCCTACGAGCAGTACTTC. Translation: CASSFGLATSYEQYF.

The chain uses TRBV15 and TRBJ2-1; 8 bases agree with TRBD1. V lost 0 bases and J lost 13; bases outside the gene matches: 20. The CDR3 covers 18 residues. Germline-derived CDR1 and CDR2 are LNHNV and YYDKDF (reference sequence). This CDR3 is CATSRERFAGGERRRQFF. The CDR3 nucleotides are TGTGCCACCAGCAGAGAACGATTTGCAGGGGGCGAAAGAAGGCGTCAGTTCTTC. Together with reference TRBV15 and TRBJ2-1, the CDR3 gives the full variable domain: DAMVIQNPRYQVTQFGKPVTLSCSQTLNHNVMYWYQQKSSQAPKLLFHYYDKDFNNEADTPDNFQSRRPNTSFCFLDIRSPGLGDTAMYLCATSRERFAGGERRRQFFGPGTRLTVL.

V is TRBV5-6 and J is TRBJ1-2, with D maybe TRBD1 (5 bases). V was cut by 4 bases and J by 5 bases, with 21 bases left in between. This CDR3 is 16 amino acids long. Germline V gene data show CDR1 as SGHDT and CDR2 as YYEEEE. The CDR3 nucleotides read TGTGCCAGCAGCCCTACGCAGGGATCACCGACATATGGCTACACCTTC. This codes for CASSPTQGSPTYGYTF.

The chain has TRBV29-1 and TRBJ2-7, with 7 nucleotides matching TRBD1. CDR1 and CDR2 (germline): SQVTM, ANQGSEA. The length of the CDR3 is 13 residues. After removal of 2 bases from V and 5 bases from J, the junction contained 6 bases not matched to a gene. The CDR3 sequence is CSVERVGGDEQYF. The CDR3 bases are TGCAGCGTTGAAAGGGTAGGGGGCGACGAGCAGTACTTC.

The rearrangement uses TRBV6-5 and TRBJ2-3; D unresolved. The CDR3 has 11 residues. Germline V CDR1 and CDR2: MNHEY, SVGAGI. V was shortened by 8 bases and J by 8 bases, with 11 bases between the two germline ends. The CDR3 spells CASRVFGTQYF. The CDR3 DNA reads TGTGCCAGCCGAGTCTTCGGTACGCAGTATTTT.

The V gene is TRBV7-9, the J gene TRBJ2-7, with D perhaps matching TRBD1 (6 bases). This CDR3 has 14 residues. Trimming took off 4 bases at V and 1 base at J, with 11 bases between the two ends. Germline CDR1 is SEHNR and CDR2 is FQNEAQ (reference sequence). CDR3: CASSSYRVSYEQYF. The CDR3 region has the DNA TGTGCCAGCAGCTCCTACAGGGTATCCTACGAGCAGTACTTC.

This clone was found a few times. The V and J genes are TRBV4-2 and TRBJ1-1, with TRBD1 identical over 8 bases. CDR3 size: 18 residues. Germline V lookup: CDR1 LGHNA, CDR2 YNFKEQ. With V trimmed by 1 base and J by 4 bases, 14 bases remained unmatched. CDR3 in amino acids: CASSQAQGATRGTTEAFF. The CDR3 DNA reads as TGTGCCAGCAGCCAAGCTCAGGGGGCCACGAGGGGGACCACTGAAGCTTTCTTT.

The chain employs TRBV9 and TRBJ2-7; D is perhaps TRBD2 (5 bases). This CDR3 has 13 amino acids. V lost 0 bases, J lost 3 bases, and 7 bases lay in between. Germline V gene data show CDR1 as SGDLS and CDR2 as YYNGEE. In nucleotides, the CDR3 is TGTGCCAGCAGCGTAGACGAGGGCTACGAGCAGTACTTC. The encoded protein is CASSVDEGYEQYF.

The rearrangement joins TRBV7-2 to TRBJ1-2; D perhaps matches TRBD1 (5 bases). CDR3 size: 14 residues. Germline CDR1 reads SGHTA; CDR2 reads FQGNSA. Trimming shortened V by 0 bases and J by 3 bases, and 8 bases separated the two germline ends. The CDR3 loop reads CASSLARVDYGYTF. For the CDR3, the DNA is TGTGCCAGCAGCTTAGCCAGGGTTGACTATGGCTACACCTTC.

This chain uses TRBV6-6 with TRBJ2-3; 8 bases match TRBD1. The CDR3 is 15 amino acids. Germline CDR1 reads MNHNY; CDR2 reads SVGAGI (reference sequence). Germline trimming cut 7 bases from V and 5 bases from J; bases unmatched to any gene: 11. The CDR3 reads CASNRWQGAGDTQYF. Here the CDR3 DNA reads TGTGCCAGCAACCGCTGGCAGGGGGCTGGAGATACGCAGTATTTT.

The CDR3 reads CASSGGRAYEQYF. CDR3 nucleotides: TGCGCCAGCAGTGGCGGGAGGGCCTACGAGCAGTACTTC. The chain links TRBV10-2 to TRBJ2-7; 9 nucleotides agree with TRBD2. V was clipped by 4 bases and J by 2 bases; unmatched bases: 0. Germline lookup yields CDR1 WSHSY and CDR2 SAAADI. This CDR3 spans 13 amino acids.

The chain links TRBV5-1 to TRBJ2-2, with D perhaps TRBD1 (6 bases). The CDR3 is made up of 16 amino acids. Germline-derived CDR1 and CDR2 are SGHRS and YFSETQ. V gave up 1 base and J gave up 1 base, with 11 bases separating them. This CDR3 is CASSLRQAMNTGELFF. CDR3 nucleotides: TGCGCCAGCAGCTTGAGACAGGCCATGAACACCGGGGAGCTGTTTTTT.

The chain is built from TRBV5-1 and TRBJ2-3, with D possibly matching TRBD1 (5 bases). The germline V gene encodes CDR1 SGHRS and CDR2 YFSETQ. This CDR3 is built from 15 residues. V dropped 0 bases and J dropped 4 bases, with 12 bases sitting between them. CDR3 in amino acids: CASSLAAGYSDTQYF. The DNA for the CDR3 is TGCGCCAGCAGCTTGGCGGCAGGGTACTCAGATACGCAGTATTTT.